These 31 T cell receptor beta chains were all obtained from the same sample, sequenced in a study of OX40 agonist ivuxolimab in advanced cancers. This table comes from immunoSEQ multiplex PCR, and its TCRdb copy is limited to in-frame clones, with some not included. The data hold tens of thousands of clones, with 70% to 90% observed a single time. The sequences come from CD4+ or CD8+ T cells sorted from blood, collected in a trial of the OX40 agonist ivuxolimab. The receptors here all came from an adult with an advanced solid tumor such as melanoma, head and neck, liver or kidney cancer.

The rearrangement links TRBV5-6 to TRBJ1-2; D gene unclear. Germline values: CDR1 SGHDT, CDR2 YYEEEE. The CDR3 runs to 13 residues. V was cut by 0 bases and J by 4 bases, with 7 bases left in between. Written as DNA, the CDR3 is TGTGCCAGCAGCTTGGGGCAGACCTATGGCTACACCTTC. Amino acid sequence: CASSLGQTYGYTF.

This clone was picked up one time. The V call is TRBV7-9, the J call TRBJ2-1; 11 nucleotides align to TRBD2. Germline CDR1 SEHNR, CDR2 FQNEAQ (reference sequence). Trimming cost V 2 bases and J 0 bases; bases outside gene matches: 3. The CDR3 runs 17 residues. CDR3 region: CASSLLTSGSSYNEQFF. The CDR3, as DNA: TGTGCCAGCAGCTTACTCACTAGCGGGAGCTCCTACAATGAGCAGTTCTTC.

This chain connects TRBV27 to TRBJ2-5; 7 bases agree with TRBD2. The DNA end is a closer match to TRBJ2-7, so the J assignment may be wrong. The germline gives CDR1 MNHEY, CDR2 SMNVEV (reference sequence). The CDR3 loop spans 14 amino acids. In DNA form, the CDR3 reads TGTGCCAGCAGGGCGGGAGTTCTCTCCTACGAGCAGTACTTC. Translation gives CASRAGVLSYEQYF.

The rearrangement links TRBV7-9 to TRBJ2-7; weak D call: TRBD1 (5 bases). The CDR3 has 15 residues. Germline CDR1 and CDR2: SEHNR and FQNEAQ (reference sequence). V was clipped by 1 base and J by 4 bases, with 14 bases between them. In DNA form, the CDR3 reads TGTGCCAGCAGCTTAGGCGTACAGGTCGGATACGAGCAGTACTTC. This translates into CASSLGVQVGYEQYF.

The chain has TRBV11-3 and TRBJ2-3, with D perhaps matching TRBD2 (5 bases). V lost 7 bases to trimming and J lost 4 bases, with 9 bases between them. The CDR3 sequence is 12 residues long. Germline values: CDR1 SGHNT, CDR2 YENEEA. Here the CDR3 reads CASTPGSDTQYF. The CDR3 nucleotides read TGTGCCAGCACCCCGGGATCAGATACGCAGTATTTT.

The chain employs TRBV11-2 and TRBJ1-5; tentatively, D is TRBD1 (6 bases). V was clipped by 0 bases and J by 9 bases, with 15 bases between them. The CDR3 is 15 amino acids. The germline CDR1 and CDR2 sequences are SGHAT and FQNNGV. CDR3 nucleotides: TGTGCCAGCAGCTTAGATCCCGACAGGACCAGGCCCCAGCATTTT. This encodes CASSLDPDRTRPQHF.

This clone was seen a handful of times. As DNA, the CDR3 is TGTGCCAGCAGCCCCGGGACTAGCGGTGTCGAGCAGTACTTC. This codes for CASSPGTSGVEQYF. This chain uses TRBV7-9 with TRBJ2-7; 11 bases match TRBD2. The J segment lost 6 bases and the V segment lost 5 bases, leaving 6 bases of the junction unmatched. Germline loops: CDR1 SEHNR, CDR2 FQNEAQ (reference sequence). CDR3 length: 14 residues.

This chain uses TRBV7-9 with TRBJ2-5; D not resolved. The CDR3 runs 14 residues. Germline V gene data show CDR1 as SEHNR and CDR2 as FQNEAQ (reference sequence). The germline V and J ends were trimmed by 3 bases and 7 bases, with 15 bases remaining between them. The CDR3 DNA is TGTGCCAGCAGCTTGAGCCAGGCCTATGGGACCCAGTACTTC. This gives the protein CASSLSQAYGTQYF.

This clone was counted a single time. The chain carries TRBV7-9 and TRBJ1-1; D remains unclear. CDR1 and CDR2 (germline): SEHNR, FQNEAQ (reference sequence). V was shortened by 5 bases and J by 2 bases, with 12 bases between the two germline ends. This CDR3 contains 14 residues. CDR3 sequence reads: CASSRGRSNTEAFF. In DNA form, the CDR3 reads TGTGCCAGCAGCCGTGGTCGGTCCAACACTGAAGCTTTCTTT.

The rearrangement joins TRBV7-8 to TRBJ1-2, with TRBD1 as a possible D gene (5 bases). CDR1 is SGHVS, CDR2 FQNEAQ, per germline. The CDR3 contains 15 residues. Trimming stripped 2 bases from V and 0 bases from J, with 10 bases between. The CDR3 DNA reads as TGTGCCAGCAGCTTAAAGGCAGGGACTAACTATGGCTACACCTTC. Protein: CASSLKAGTNYGYTF.

This chain links TRBV20-1 with TRBJ2-7; D call uncertain. CDR3 length: 11 residues. Germline V gene sequence: CDR1 DFQATT, CDR2 SNEGSKA (reference sequence). The ends were cut back, 6 bases at V and 6 bases at J, with 12 bases in the middle. CDR3 DNA: TGCAGTGCCCACTGCGGTATCGAGCAGTACTTC. Protein product: CSAHCGIEQYF.

Notes on this clone: Germline and junction disagree at one end, which may indicate a read error. V and J are TRBV7-7 and TRBJ2-2; 11 bases agree with TRBD1. The CDR3 spans 18 residues. Germline CDR1 SSHAT, CDR2 FNYEAQ (reference sequence). CDR3 loop: CASSLIAGTGGNAGELFF. The CDR3 nucleotides read TGTGCTAGCAGCTTAATTGCCGGGACAGGGGGTAATGCCGGGGAGCTGTTTTTT.

This chain uses TRBV28 with TRBJ2-5; D is perhaps TRBD1 or TRBD2 (5 bases each). The V gene's germline CDR1 is MDHEN and CDR2 SYDVKM. Trimming shortened V by 6 bases and J by 8 bases, and 16 bases separated the two germline ends. The CDR3 consists of 13 residues. The CDR3 coding sequence is TGTGCCAGCAGCCATGGGACCCTGAACACCCAGTACTTC. Its translation is CASSHGTLNTQYF.

The chain uses TRBV28 and TRBJ2-7, with D perhaps matching TRBD1 or TRBD2 (5 bases each). Germline-derived CDR1 and CDR2 are MDHEN and SYDVKM. The CDR3 loop spans 15 amino acids. V shed 4 bases and J shed 2 bases, with 15 bases lying between them. For the CDR3, the DNA is TGTGCCAGCAGTTCGAGGGGCCGACCCCCCTACGAGCAGTACTTC. Encoded protein: CASSSRGRPPYEQYF.

The V call is TRBV30, the J call TRBJ2-7; D might be TRBD1 (6 bases). Germline CDR1 reads GTSNPN; CDR2 reads SVGIG (reference sequence). The CDR3 is made up of 14 amino acids. Trimming pared 2 bases from V and 3 bases from J, leaving 14 bases between. The CDR3 DNA reads TGTGCCTGGAGTATCCAGGGGATTGGCTACGAGCAGTACTTC. This gives the protein CAWSIQGIGYEQYF.

The rearrangement uses TRBV21-1 and TRBJ2-5; TRBD2 was called by the table and not checked on the DNA. TRBV21-1 corresponds to a pseudogene. The CDR3 is 16 residues long. CDR3: CASSKGGKLAGETQYF. The DNA of the CDR3 is TGTGCCAGCAGCAAAGGTGGAAAACTAGCGGGAGAGACCCAGTACTTC.

V is TRBV20-1 and J is TRBJ1-2; the D is unclear. Germline CDR1 is DFQATT and CDR2 is SNEGSKA (reference sequence). Trimming removed 0 bases at V and 6 bases at J, with 5 bases between. The CDR3 is made up of 11 amino acids. The CDR3 DNA reads TGCAGTGCTAGAGATCTGGATGGCTACACCTTC. Its protein product is CSARDLDGYTF.

The rearrangement links TRBV11-3 to TRBJ2-5; TRBD2 agrees at 13 bases. Germline loops: CDR1 SGHNT, CDR2 YENEEA. CDR3 length: 17 amino acids. V lost 1 base and J lost 2; bases outside the gene matches: 4. CDR3 region: CASSLGTSGSGQETQYF. CDR3 DNA sequence: TGTGCCAGCAGCTTAGGGACTAGCGGGAGTGGACAAGAGACCCAGTACTTC.

The chain is built from TRBV19 and TRBJ2-7; D possibly corresponds to TRBD2 (5 bases). V shed 5 bases and J shed 0 bases, with 8 bases lying between them. Germline lookup yields CDR1 LNHDA and CDR2 SQIVND (reference sequence). The CDR3 has 13 amino acids. CDR3 sequence: CASSGEHSYEQYF. The CDR3 DNA is TGTGCCAGTAGTGGGGAGCACTCCTACGAGCAGTACTTC.

V and J are TRBV19 and TRBJ1-1; D remains ambiguous. This CDR3 contains 15 residues. The V and J ends lost 7 bases and 4 bases respectively, with 19 bases between them. The germline V gene encodes CDR1 LNHDA and CDR2 SQIVND (reference sequence). CDR3 in DNA: TGTGCCAGTACCCCATTACTACGGGGTTCCACTGAAGCTTTCTTT. Amino acid sequence: CASTPLLRGSTEAFF.

This clone was counted a few times. CDR3 region: CASMNGLRPQHF. The CDR3 DNA follows: TGTGCCAGCATGAACGGCTTGAGGCCCCAGCATTTT. V is TRBV6-1 and J is TRBJ1-5; D unresolved. The CDR3 extends over 12 amino acids. The germline V and J ends were trimmed by 7 bases and 9 bases, with 13 bases remaining between them. The germline CDR1 and CDR2 sequences are MNHNS and SASEGT.

The V and J genes are TRBV7-8 and TRBJ1-2; D perhaps matches TRBD1 (5 bases). Germline loops: CDR1 SGHVS, CDR2 FQNEAQ. The CDR3 is made up of 16 amino acids. The V gene lost 1 base and the J gene lost 5 bases, with 17 bases spanning the gap. The CDR3 DNA follows: TGTGCCAGCAGCTTAGGCCCCGCGGGGCGGCGGTATGGCTACACCTTC. Translation: CASSLGPAGRRYGYTF.

The sample holds one count of this clone. V is TRBV9 and J is TRBJ2-7; D is unclear. V gave up 4 bases and J gave up 2 bases, with 16 bases separating them. CDR3 length equals 15 residues. Germline V lookup: CDR1 SGDLS, CDR2 YYNGEE. CDR3 sequence (DNA): TGTGCCAGCAGCCTCGAGCCTGGCGCGACCTACGAGCAGTACTTC. Translated: CASSLEPGATYEQYF.

This chain connects TRBV11-2 to TRBJ2-1; 8 nucleotides align to TRBD2. Germline V gene sequence: CDR1 SGHAT, CDR2 FQNNGV. The J segment lost 4 bases and the V segment lost 8 bases, leaving 13 bases of the junction unmatched. This CDR3 is built from 16 residues. CDR3 nucleotides: TGTGCCAGCTCCGGTGATGGGGCTAGCGGGTACAATGAGCAGTTCTTC. This translates into CASSGDGASGYNEQFF. Filled out from reference TRBV11-2 and TRBJ2-1, the complete variable domain reads EAGVAQSPRYKIIEKRQSVAFWCNPISGHATLYWYQQILGQGPKLLIQFQNNGVVDDSQLPKDRFSAERLKGVDSTLKIQPAKLEDSAVYLCASSGDGASGYNEQFFGPGTRLTVL.

The genes are TRBV19 and TRBJ1-1; the D is unclear. The V end lost 3 bases, the J end lost 3 bases, and 8 bases lay between the germline ends. This CDR3 contains 13 residues. The germline gives CDR1 LNHDA, CDR2 SQIVND (reference sequence). The DNA of the CDR3 is TGTGCCAGTAGTATTGGCGCGGACACTGAAGCTTTCTTT. This gives the protein CASSIGADTEAFF.

This chain uses TRBV11-2 with TRBJ2-2, with 8 bases that match TRBD2. Germline CDR1 reads SGHAT; CDR2 reads FQNNGV. CDR3 length: 16 residues. V trimming: 0 bases; J trimming: 6 bases; junction bases outside the gene matches: 6. The CDR3 DNA reads TGTGCCAGCAGCTTAGAAGCGGGAGTTAAGGCCGGGGAGCTGTTTTTT. It translates to CASSLEAGVKAGELFF.

This chain joins TRBV21-1 and TRBJ1-2; the listed D gene, TRBD1, was not tested against the DNA. TRBV21-1 is a listed pseudogene. The CDR3 extends over 13 amino acids. The CDR3 DNA reads TGTGCCAGCAGCCCACAGGGTAACTATGGCTACACCTTC. Protein: CASSPQGNYGYTF.

The chain recombines TRBV7-8 with TRBJ2-7, with TRBD2 identical over 8 bases. Germline V gene sequence: CDR1 SGHVS, CDR2 FQNEAQ. The V gene end was trimmed by 1 base and the J gene end by 2 bases; junction bases not matched to a gene: 4. This CDR3 region has 15 residues. CDR3 nucleotide sequence: TGTGCCAGCAGCTTAGGAGCGGGAGCCCCCTACGAGCAGTACTTC. Protein: CASSLGAGAPYEQYF. The complete variable domain, with remaining parts taken from reference TRBV7-8 and TRBJ2-7, reads GAGVSQSPRYKVAKRGQDVALRCDPISGHVSLFWYQQALGQGPEFLTYFQNEAQLDKSGLPSDRFFAERPEGSVSTLKIQRTQQEDSAVYLCASSLGAGAPYEQYFGPGTRLTVT.

Worth noting for this clone: The junction does not match germline at one end; this may be a read error. The chain recombines TRBV9 with TRBJ2-3; 8 bases agree with TRBD2. The CDR3 is 13 residues long. CDR1 is SGDLS, CDR2 YYNGEE, per germline. The CDR3 loop reads CASSVDGPAGVDF. CDR3 in DNA: TGTGCCAGCAGCGTAGATGGCCCAGCGGGAGTGGATTTT.

The J gene is TRBJ1-5, the V gene TRBV19; D is unclear. Germline V gene sequence: CDR1 LNHDA, CDR2 SQIVND (reference sequence). V was trimmed by 9 bases and J by 0 bases, leaving 24 bases between them. The CDR3 extends over 18 amino acids. CDR3 sequence reads: CASDHQQRFQYSNQPQHF. The CDR3 bases are TGTGCCAGCGACCACCAGCAAAGATTTCAATATAGCAATCAGCCCCAGCATTTT.

A single count supports this clone. The V call is TRBV6-5, the J call TRBJ1-4; D possibly corresponds to TRBD1 (6 bases). Germline CDR1 and CDR2: MNHEY and SVGAGI. Trimming shortened V by 1 base and J by 2 bases, and 8 bases separated the two germline ends. This CDR3 region has 15 residues. For the CDR3, the DNA is TGTGCCAGCAGTTACTTGGGGGGCACTAATGAAAAACTGTTTTTT. Amino acid sequence: CASSYLGGTNEKLFF.